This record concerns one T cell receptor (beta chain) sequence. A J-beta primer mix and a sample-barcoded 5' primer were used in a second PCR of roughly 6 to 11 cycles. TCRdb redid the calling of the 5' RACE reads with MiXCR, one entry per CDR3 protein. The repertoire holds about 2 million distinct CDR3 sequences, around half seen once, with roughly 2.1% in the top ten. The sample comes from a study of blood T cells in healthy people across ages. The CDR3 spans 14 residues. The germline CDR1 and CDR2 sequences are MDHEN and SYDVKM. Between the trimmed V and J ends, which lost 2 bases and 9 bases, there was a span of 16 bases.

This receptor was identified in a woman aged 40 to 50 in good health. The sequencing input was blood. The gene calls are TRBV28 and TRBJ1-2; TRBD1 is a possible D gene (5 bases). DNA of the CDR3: TGTGCCAGCAGTTTAGGGGACCGCGGAAGGAGCTACACCTTC. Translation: CASSLGDRGRSYTF.